A single T cell receptor beta chain is shown here with its context. This clone was recorded once. Its antigen is currently not known. The sample holds no much larger clone one base away, and base qualities are not on file. These data are taken from a study of blood T cell repertoires in COVID-19 (TCRdb year 2020). At the level of the whole study: Samples covering the acute and convalescent phases of COVID-19 were provided by collaborators in the United States, Italy and Spain. Nearly every sample came with metadata listing a de-identified subject ID, COVID-19 status, age in years and sex. The repertoires were released in a freely available public database intended as a resource for research on the immune response to SARS-CoV-2. The dataset comprised deeply sampled blood TCRbeta repertoires from subjects exposed to, actively infected with, or recovered from COVID-19. The material from the prospective study consisted of cDNA or gDNA derived from T cells, B-cell-depleted T cells, or PBMCs. HLA class I and class II types, where available, came from metadata supplied by the sample provider rather than from assay-based typing. The samples were drawn from two sources: the first 160 participants of the ongoing ImmuneRACE study, and 1,000 to 1,500 subjects contributed by 6 global collaborators.

The paper's findings and limits, for the study overall: Clinical and demographic metadata were provided uncurated, with the amount varying by source and participant.

Trimming leaves V shorter by 3 bases and J shorter by 8 bases, with the junction holding 9 bases beyond the gene matches. CDR1 and CDR2 were assigned from the germline V gene as ENHRY and SYGVKD. The CDR3 spans 15 residues, from the cysteine through the phenylalanine. Of the read, only the CDR3 DNA is kept; its 45 bases are in frame from base 1. TCRbeta CDR3 regions were amplified from genomic DNA using the immunoSEQ Assay, a bias-controlled multiplex PCR. The published analysis was carried out like this. Nucleated cell counts per sample were estimated from amplification of reference gene primers within the assay. To quantify the absolute abundance of each unique TCRbeta CDR3 rearrangement, sequence reads were collapsed and filtered. For each sample, productive Simpson clonality was calculated as the square root of Simpson's diversity index across productive rearrangements. TCRdb holds this immuneACCESS table with in-frame rearrangements only. Some clones are missing; in checked studies, unresolved V genes explain under half, and the rest has no known cause. D and trimming were read from the DNA, whereas the V and J calls and clone size are those reported in that table. For this sample the table gives 150,000 to 250,000 clones, of which around 95% were detected only once. In total, the top ten clones hold roughly 0.76% of the sample.

In Seattle, one collaborating source enrolled patients while the infection was active and tracked those patients longitudinally over the course of disease. Each collaborating institution followed its own protocols to collect whole blood in K2EDTA tubes. For TCRbeta analysis, collaborators shipped samples in one of three forms: frozen whole blood, isolated PBMCs, or DNA extracted from either of those sample types. The TCR originated in a young man with COVID-19, enrolled during active disease. What was sequenced was peripheral blood. The chain uses TRBV10-3 and TRBJ1-4; the junction holds 7 bases that match TRBD1. The CDR3 reads as follows: CAISDGARGREKLFF. The nucleotides are TGTGCCATCAGTGATGGGGCCAGGGGGAGGGAAAAACTGTTTTTT.